These T cell receptor beta chains were read from a single sample in a study of blood T cell repertoires in COVID-19. The table came from immunoSEQ multiplex PCR; TCRdb's copy has only in-frame clones and leaves some out. The profile covers 90,000 to 130,000 clones, with roughly 82% appearing a single time and 15% to 20% taken by the ten largest. Sequencing input: peripheral blood. The receptors were sampled from a woman between 55 and 75 years old with acute or convalescent COVID-19. Each CDR3 is given with its conserved first and last residue. The D gene is left open where the match is weak. Clone size is shown for a subset of rows, as once, few, many or a class of expanded clone.

few,-,TRBV6-6,TRBJ1-3,CAILGAGNTIYF,TGTGCCATTTTGGGCGCTGGAAACACCATATATTTT
-,TRBD1,TRBV25-1,TRBJ1-6,CASTPTGPHNSPLHF,TGTGCCAGCACCCCGACAGGGCCCCATAATTCACCCCTCCACTTT
-,-,TRBV6-1,TRBJ1-4,CASSELGGSSGKLFF,TGTGCCAGCAGTGAACTGGGGGGGTCGTCAGGAAAACTGTTTTTT
-,-,TRBV9,TRBJ2-3,CASSVDLSPQYF,TGTGCCAGCAGCGTAGATTTATCTCCGCAGTATTTT
-,-,TRBV29-1,TRBJ1-2,CSVGPTLFGGYTF,TGCAGCGTTGGCCCCACGCTTTTTGGCGGCTACACCTTC
-,-,TRBV7-2,TRBJ1-5,CASSFREVRGNQPQHF,TGTGCCAGCAGCTTTAGGGAGGTCAGGGGCAATCAGCCCCAGCATTTT
-,TRBD1,TRBV10-3,TRBJ1-1,CAISPGTGGTEAFF,TGTGCCATCAGCCCCGGGACAGGGGGCACTGAAGCTTTCTTT
-,-,TRBV7-2,TRBJ1-2,CASSLGGYDYGYTF,TGTGCCAGCAGCTTAGGCGGGTATGACTATGGCTACACCTTC
-,-,TRBV30,TRBJ1-6,CAWSVGRENNSPLHF,TGTGCCTGGAGTGTAGGTCGGGAAAATAATTCACCCCTCCACTTT
-,TRBD1,TRBV4-3,TRBJ1-1,CASSQATGANTEAFF,TGCGCCAGCAGCCAAGCGACAGGGGCGAACACTGAAGCTTTCTTT
-,-,TRBV7-9,TRBJ1-1,CASSLGGARKAFF,TGTGCCAGCAGCTTAGGGGGCGCCAGGAAAGCTTTCTTT
-,TRBD1,TRBV5-4,TRBJ2-4,CASSRGGENIQYF,TGTGCCAGCAGCCGAGGGGGCGAAAACATTCAGTACTTC
-,TRBD1,TRBV2,TRBJ2-2,CASKPGQGKSGELFF,TGTGCCAGCAAACCGGGACAGGGGAAATCGGGGGAGCTGTTTTTT
-,TRBD1,TRBV5-1,TRBJ1-4,CASSFSTGDEKLFF,TGCGCCAGCAGCTTTTCGACAGGGGATGAAAAACTGTTTTTT
-,-,TRBV20-1,TRBJ1-2,CSASKAGDFYGYTF,TGCAGTGCTAGTAAAGCGGGGGACTTCTATGGCTACACCTTC
-,-,TRBV7-6,TRBJ2-1,CASSLSEGSNEQFF,TGTGCCAGCAGCTTATCCGAGGGATCCAATGAGCAGTTCTTC
-,-,TRBV7-3,TRBJ1-3,CASSSLAGTGNTIYF,TGTGCCAGCAGCTCACTGGCAGGGACTGGAAACACCATATATTTT
-,-,TRBV7-2,TRBJ2-1,CASSFSGHTYNEQFF,TGTGCCAGCAGCTTTTCGGGACACACATACAATGAGCAGTTCTTC
-,-,TRBV10-3,TRBJ2-7,CAISENPTGEVFYEQYF,TGTGCCATCAGTGAGAATCCCACAGGGGAGGTATTCTACGAGCAGTACTTC
-,TRBD2,TRBV10-3,TRBJ2-7,CAISGTSGGAGEQYF,TGTGCCATCAGTGGGACTAGCGGGGGGGCCGGCGAGCAGTACTTC
-,-,TRBV2,TRBJ2-7,CASSEPGGEQYF,TGTGCCAGCAGTGAGCCAGGTGGGGAGCAGTACTTC
-,-,TRBV7-3,TRBJ1-1,CASSLSREYTEAFF,TGTGCCAGCAGCTTAAGCCGAGAGTACACTGAAGCTTTCTTT
-,-,TRBV28,TRBJ1-5,CASSQVGGEPQHF,TGTGCCAGCAGTCAGGTTGGGGGGGAGCCCCAGCATTTT
-,TRBD1,TRBV6-2/TRBV6-3,TRBJ2-4,CASSYSQGVDIQYF,TGTGCCAGCAGTTACTCCCAGGGGGTGGACATTCAGTACTTC
-,-,TRBV5-1,TRBJ2-5,CASSYGQETQYF,TGCGCCAGCAGCTACGGCCAAGAGACCCAGTACTTC
few,TRBD2,TRBV7-9,TRBJ2-2,CASSSTSDGELFF,TGTGCCAGCAGCTCAACTAGCGACGGGGAGCTGTTTTTT
-,-,TRBV28,TRBJ1-5,CASSTFPSGWGSNQPQHF,TGTGCCAGCAGTACCTTCCCCTCAGGGTGGGGCAGCAATCAGCCCCAGCATTTT
-,TRBD1,TRBV4-1,TRBJ1-3,CASSPLGQGGNSGNTIYF,TGCGCCAGCAGCCCCCTCGGACAGGGCGGGAATTCTGGAAACACCATATATTTT
-,-,TRBV7-9,TRBJ2-3,CASGLRHTDTQYF,TGTGCCAGCGGACTACGGCACACAGATACGCAGTATTTT
-,-,TRBV11-3,TRBJ1-3,CASSLEKGAGNTIYF,TGTGCCAGCAGCTTAGAAAAGGGAGCTGGAAACACCATATATTTT
-,-,TRBV14,TRBJ2-5,CASSQELGRGQRETQYF,TGTGCCAGCAGCCAAGAGCTCGGACGTGGACAGCGGGAGACCCAGTACTTC
few,-,TRBV11-2,TRBJ1-6,CASSLAVQTRNDNSPLHF,TGTGCCAGCAGCTTAGCCGTACAGACCAGGAACGATAATTCACCCCTCCACTTT
-,-,TRBV18,TRBJ1-2,CASSPERPYGYTF,TGTGCCAGCTCACCGGAGCGACCCTATGGCTACACCTTC
-,-,TRBV6-5,TRBJ1-1,CASSYAYNTEAFF,TGTGCCAGCAGTTACGCGTATAACACTGAAGCTTTCTTT
once,-,TRBV6-5,TRBJ1-3,CASSYVRGNTIYF,TGTGCCAGCAGTTACGTCCGTGGAAACACCATATATTTT
-,-,TRBV5-5,TRBJ2-2,CASSFGLAETGELFF,TGTGCCAGCAGCTTCGGGCTAGCTGAGACCGGGGAGCTGTTTTTT
-,-,TRBV5-6,TRBJ2-7,CASSPTNTYEQYF,TGTGCCAGCAGCCCCACAAACACCTACGAGCAGTACTTC
once,TRBD2,TRBV6-5,TRBJ2-5,CASRPAGQETQYF,TGTGCCAGCAGGCCAGCGGGGCAAGAGACCCAGTACTTC
few,-,TRBV18,TRBJ1-1,CASSPGGAEAFF,TGTGCCAGCTCACCCGGGGGGGCTGAAGCTTTCTTT
-,TRBD1,TRBV6-2/TRBV6-3,TRBJ1-2,CASSRTGGGYTF,TGTGCCAGCAGCCGGACAGGGGGAGGCTACACCTTC
-,-,TRBV7-2,TRBJ1-5,CASSPIEDQPQHF,TGTGCCAGCAGCCCTATTGAGGATCAGCCCCAGCATTTT
-,-,TRBV5-4,TRBJ1-1,CASSFLGGRGTEAFF,TGTGCCAGCAGCTTCCTGGGAGGGCGGGGGACTGAAGCTTTCTTT
-,-,TRBV5-4,TRBJ2-3,CASSSRLETDTQYF,TGTGCCAGCAGCTCTAGACTTGAGACAGATACGCAGTATTTT
-,-,TRBV24-1,TRBJ1-4,CATERATNEKLFF,TGTGCCACCGAGCGAGCAACTAATGAAAAACTGTTTTTT
few,-,TRBV11-3,TRBJ1-1,CASSLEAGRIMNTEAFF,TGTGCCAGCAGCTTAGAGGCGGGACGGATTATGAACACTGAAGCTTTCTTT
-,-,TRBV5-1,TRBJ2-1,CASSGRAAGRQFF,TGCGCCAGCAGCGGGCGGGCCGCGGGGAGGCAGTTCTTC
-,-,TRBV10-3,TRBJ1-2,CAISEGGNYGYTF,TGTGCCATCAGTGAAGGCGGAAACTATGGCTACACCTTC
-,-,TRBV7-6,TRBJ1-2,CASSPSRRAGVYGYTF,TGTGCCAGCAGCCCCTCCCGCCGGGCAGGGGTCTATGGCTACACCTTC
-,-,TRBV19,TRBJ1-4,CASSILDLVSGEKLFF,TGTGCCAGTAGTATCCTCGACTTAGTAAGCGGTGAAAAACTGTTTTTT
-,TRBD1,TRBV4-1,TRBJ1-4,CASSPTSGTEIF,TGCGCCAGCAGCCCAACATCTGGGACAGAAATTTTT
-,TRBD1,TRBV14,TRBJ1-4,CASSQTGDEKLFF,TGTGCCAGCAGCCAAACAGGGGATGAAAAACTGTTTTTT
once,TRBD2,TRBV10-3,TRBJ2-3,CAISESPGGAGTDTQYF,TGTGCCATCAGTGAGTCTCCCGGGGGGGCCGGAACAGATACGCAGTATTTT
-,TRBD1,TRBV11-3,TRBJ2-7,CASSFPGTGSYEQYF,TGTGCCAGCAGCTTTCCCGGGACAGGGTCCTACGAGCAGTACTTC
-,-,TRBV4-3,TRBJ2-1,CASSRESTGDNEQFF,TGCGCCAGCAGCCGCGAATCGACAGGAGACAATGAGCAGTTCTTC